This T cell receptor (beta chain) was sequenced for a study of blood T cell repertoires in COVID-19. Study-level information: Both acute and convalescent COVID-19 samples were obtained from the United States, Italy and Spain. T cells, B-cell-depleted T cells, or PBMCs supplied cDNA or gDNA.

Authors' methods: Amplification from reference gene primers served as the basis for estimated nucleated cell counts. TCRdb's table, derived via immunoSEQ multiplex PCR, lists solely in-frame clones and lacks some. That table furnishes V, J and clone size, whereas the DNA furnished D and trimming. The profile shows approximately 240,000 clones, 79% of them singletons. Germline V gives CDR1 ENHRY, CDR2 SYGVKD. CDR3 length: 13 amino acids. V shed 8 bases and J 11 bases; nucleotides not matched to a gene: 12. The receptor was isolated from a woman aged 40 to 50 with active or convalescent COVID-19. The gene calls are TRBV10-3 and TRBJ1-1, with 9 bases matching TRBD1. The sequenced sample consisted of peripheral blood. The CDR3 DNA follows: TGTGCCATCTGGGACAGGGTGAACAGGGACGCTTTCTTT. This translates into CAIWDRVNRDAFF.